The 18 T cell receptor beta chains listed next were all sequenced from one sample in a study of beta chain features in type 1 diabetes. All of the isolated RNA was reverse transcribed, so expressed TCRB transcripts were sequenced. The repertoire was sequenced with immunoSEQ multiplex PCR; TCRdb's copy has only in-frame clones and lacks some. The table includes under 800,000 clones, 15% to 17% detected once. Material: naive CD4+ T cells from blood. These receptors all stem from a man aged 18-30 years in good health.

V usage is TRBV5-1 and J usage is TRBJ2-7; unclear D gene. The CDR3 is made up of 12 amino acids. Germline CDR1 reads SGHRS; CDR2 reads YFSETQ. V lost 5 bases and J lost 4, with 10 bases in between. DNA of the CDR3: TGCGCCAGCAGTAGCTCAGTATACGAGCAGTACTTC. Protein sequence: CASSSSVYEQYF.

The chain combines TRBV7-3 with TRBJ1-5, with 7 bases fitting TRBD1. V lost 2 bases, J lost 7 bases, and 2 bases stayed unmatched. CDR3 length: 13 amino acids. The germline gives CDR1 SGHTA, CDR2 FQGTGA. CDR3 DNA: TGTGCCAGCAGCTTAGACAGGGTCCAGCCCCAGCATTTT. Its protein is CASSLDRVQPQHF.

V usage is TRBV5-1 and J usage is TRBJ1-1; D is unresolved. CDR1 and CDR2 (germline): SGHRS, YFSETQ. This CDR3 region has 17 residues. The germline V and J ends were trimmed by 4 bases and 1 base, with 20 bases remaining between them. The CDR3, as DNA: TGCGCCAGCAGCCCCTGGACCGGGAGGACGAGGAACACTGAAGCTTTCTTT. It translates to CASSPWTGRTRNTEAFF. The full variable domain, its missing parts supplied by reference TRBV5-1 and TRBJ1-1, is KAGVTQTPRYLIKTRGQQVTLSCSPISGHRSVSWYQQTPGQGLQFLFEYFSETQRNKGNFPGRFSGRQFSNSRSEMNVSTLELGDSALYLCASSPWTGRTRNTEAFFGQGTRLTVV.

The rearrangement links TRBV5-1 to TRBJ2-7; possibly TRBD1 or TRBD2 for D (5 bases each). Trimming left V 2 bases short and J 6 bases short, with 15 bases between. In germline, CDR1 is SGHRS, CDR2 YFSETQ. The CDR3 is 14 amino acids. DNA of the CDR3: TGCGCCAGCAGCTTTGGGGGTAACCCCTCCGAGCAGTACTTC. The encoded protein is CASSFGGNPSEQYF.

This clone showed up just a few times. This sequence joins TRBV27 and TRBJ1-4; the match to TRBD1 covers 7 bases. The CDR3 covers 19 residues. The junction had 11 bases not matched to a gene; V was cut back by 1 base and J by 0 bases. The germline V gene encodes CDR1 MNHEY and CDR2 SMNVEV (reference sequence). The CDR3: CASSLFSPTGTATNEKLFF. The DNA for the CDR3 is TGTGCCAGCAGTTTATTCTCCCCGACAGGGACTGCAACTAATGAAAAACTGTTTTTT.

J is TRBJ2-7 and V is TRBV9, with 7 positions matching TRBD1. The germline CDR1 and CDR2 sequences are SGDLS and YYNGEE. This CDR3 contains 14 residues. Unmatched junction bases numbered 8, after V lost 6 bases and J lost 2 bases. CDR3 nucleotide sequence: TGTGCCAGCAACCCGGGACAGACAGCCTACGAGCAGTACTTC. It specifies CASNPGQTAYEQYF.

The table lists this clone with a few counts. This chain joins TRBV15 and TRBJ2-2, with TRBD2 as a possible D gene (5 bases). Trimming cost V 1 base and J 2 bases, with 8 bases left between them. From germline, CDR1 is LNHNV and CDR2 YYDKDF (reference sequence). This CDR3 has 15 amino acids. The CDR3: CATSRVGSNTGELFF. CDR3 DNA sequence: TGTGCCACCAGCAGAGTTGGGAGCAACACCGGGGAGCTGTTTTTT.

The CDR3 DNA reads TGCAGCGCCGGGGGACGTGAAGCTTTCTTT. Protein sequence: CSAGGREAFF. V is TRBV29-1 and J is TRBJ1-1; perhaps TRBD1 as D (5 bases). Germline assignment: CDR1 SQVTM and CDR2 ANQGSEA. V lost 7 bases and J 7 bases, leaving 10 bases between the germline ends. This CDR3 is 10 amino acids long.

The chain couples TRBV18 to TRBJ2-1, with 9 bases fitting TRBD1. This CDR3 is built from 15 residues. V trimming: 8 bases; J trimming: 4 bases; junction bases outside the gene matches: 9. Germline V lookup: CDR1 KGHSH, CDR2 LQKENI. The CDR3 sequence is CASPPGTGPYNEQFF. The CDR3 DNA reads TGTGCCAGCCCCCCCGGGACAGGGCCATACAATGAGCAGTTCTTC.

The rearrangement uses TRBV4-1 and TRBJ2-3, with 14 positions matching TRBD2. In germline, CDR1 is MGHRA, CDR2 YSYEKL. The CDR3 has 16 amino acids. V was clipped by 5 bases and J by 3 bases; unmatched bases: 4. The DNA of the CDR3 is TGCGCCAGCAGCAAGACTAGCGGGAGGGGGACAGATACGCAGTATTTT. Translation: CASSKTSGRGTDTQYF.

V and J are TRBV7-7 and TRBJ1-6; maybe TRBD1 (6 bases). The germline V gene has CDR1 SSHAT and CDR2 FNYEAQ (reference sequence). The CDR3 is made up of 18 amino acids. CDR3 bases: TGTGCTAGCTCTTACAAAGGGGGATTAGCACGGAGTAATTCACCCCTCCACTTT. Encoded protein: CASSYKGGLARSNSPLHF.

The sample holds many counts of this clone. CDR3 nucleotide sequence: TGTGCCATCAGGGGAGACAGGAACACCGGGGAGCTGTTTTTT. Translation: CAIRGDRNTGELFF. This chain links TRBV10-3 with TRBJ2-2; D may correspond to TRBD1 or TRBD2 (5 bases each). The CDR3 is 14 residues long. Germline V CDR1 and CDR2: ENHRY, SYGVKD. With 6 bases removed from V and 1 base from J, the gap between germline ends came to 9 bases.

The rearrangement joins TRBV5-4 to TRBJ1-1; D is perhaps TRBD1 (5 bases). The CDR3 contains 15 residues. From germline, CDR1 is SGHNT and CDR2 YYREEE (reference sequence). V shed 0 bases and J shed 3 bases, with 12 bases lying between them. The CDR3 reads CASSLDLEGHTEAFF. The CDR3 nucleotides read TGTGCCAGCAGCTTGGACCTAGAGGGGCACACTGAAGCTTTCTTT.

The DNA of the CDR3 is TGTGCCAGCAGCAGACGCCCCTACGAGCAGTACTTC. Residues: CASSRRPYEQYF. This sequence joins TRBV7-2 and TRBJ2-7; D remains unclear. The V gene lost 5 bases and the J gene lost 2 bases, with 7 bases spanning the gap. Per the germline V gene, CDR1 is SGHTA and CDR2 is FQGNSA. The CDR3 runs to 12 residues. The variable domain in full, completed from reference TRBV7-2 and TRBJ2-7, reads GAGVSQSPSNKVTEKGKDVELRCDPISGHTALYWYRQSLGQGLEFLIYFQGNSAPDKSGLPSDRFSAERTGGSVSTLTIQRTQQEDSAVYLCASSRRPYEQYFGPGTRLTVT.

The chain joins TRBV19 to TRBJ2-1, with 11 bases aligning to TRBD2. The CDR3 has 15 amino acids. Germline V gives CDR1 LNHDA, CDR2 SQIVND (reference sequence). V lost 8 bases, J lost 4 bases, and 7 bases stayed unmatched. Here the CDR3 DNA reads TGTGCCAGTTCCCCTAGCGGGAGGTCTTACAATGAGCAGTTCTTC. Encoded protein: CASSPSGRSYNEQFF. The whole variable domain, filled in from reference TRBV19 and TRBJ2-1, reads DGGITQSPKYLFRKEGQNVTLSCEQNLNHDAMYWYRQDPGQGLRLIYYSQIVNDFQKGDIAEGYSVSREKKESFPLTVTSAQKNPTAFYLCASSPSGRSYNEQFFGPGTRLTVL.

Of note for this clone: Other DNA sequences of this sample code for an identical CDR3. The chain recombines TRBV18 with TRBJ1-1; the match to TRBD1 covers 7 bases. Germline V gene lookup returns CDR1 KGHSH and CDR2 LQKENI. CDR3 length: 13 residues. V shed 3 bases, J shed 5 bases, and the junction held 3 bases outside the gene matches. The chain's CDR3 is CASSPDRVTEAFF. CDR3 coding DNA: TGTGCCAGCTCACCCGACAGGGTAACTGAAGCTTTCTTT.

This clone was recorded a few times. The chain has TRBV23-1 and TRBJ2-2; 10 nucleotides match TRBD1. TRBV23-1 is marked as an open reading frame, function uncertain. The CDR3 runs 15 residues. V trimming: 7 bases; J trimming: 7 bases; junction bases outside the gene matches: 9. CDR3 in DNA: TGCGCCAGCATTTCCGGGACAGGGGACGGCGGGGAGCTGTTTTTT. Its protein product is CASISGTGDGGELFF.

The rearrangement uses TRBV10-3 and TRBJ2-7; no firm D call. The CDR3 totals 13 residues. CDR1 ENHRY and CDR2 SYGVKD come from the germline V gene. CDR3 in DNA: TGTGCTAACCGGCCTGGATACTCCTACGAGCAGTACTTC. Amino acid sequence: CANRPGYSYEQYF.